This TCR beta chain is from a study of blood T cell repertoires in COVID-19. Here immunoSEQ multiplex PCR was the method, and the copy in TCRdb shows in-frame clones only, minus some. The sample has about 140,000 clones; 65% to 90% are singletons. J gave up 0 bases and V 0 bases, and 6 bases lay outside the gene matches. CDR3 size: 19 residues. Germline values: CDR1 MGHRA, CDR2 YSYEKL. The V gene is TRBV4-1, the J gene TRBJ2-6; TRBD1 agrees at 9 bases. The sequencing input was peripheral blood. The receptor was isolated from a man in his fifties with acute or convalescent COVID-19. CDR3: CASSQDRDRAYSGANVLTF. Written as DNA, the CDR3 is TGCGCCAGCAGCCAAGATCGGGACAGGGCTTACTCTGGGGCCAACGTCCTGACTTTC.